Below, one T cell receptor (beta chain) is given with its context. This sample is part of a study of OX40 agonist ivuxolimab in advanced cancers. The repertoire was sequenced with immunoSEQ multiplex PCR; TCRdb's copy has only in-frame clones and lacks some. The repertoire consists of tens of thousands of clones, with less than 90% occurring once and the leading ten covering less than 2%. With 6 bases removed from V and 2 bases from J, the gap between germline ends came to 7 bases. Germline-derived CDR1 and CDR2 are DFQATT and SNEGSKA (reference sequence). The CDR3 runs to 11 residues. The TCR sequence derives from an adult with an advanced solid tumor such as melanoma, head and neck, liver or kidney cancer. Here the sequenced sample was CD4+ or CD8+ T cells sorted from blood, taken in a trial of the OX40 agonist ivuxolimab. The chain employs TRBV20-1 and TRBJ1-1; unclear D gene. The CDR3 region is CSAPENTEAFF. CDR3 bases: TGCAGTGCCCCGGAAAACACTGAAGCTTTCTTT.